Listed below are T cell receptor beta chains from one sample, sequenced in a study of cytotoxic CD8 clonotypes in ibrutinib-treated CLL. Measured with immunoSEQ multiplex PCR; TCRdb has only the in-frame clones, and not every one. The sample shows approximately 150,000 clones, 70% to 90% of them seen only once. The sample in question was PBMCs, obtained at disease progression, from a patient treated with ibrutinib. The origin of the receptors is a human donor with chronic lymphocytic leukemia. CDR3s include the opening cysteine and the closing phenylalanine or tryptophan. The D gene is left open where the match is weak. Rows give clone size only sometimes, using once, few, many, or a class for an expanded clone.

clone_size: NA
d_call: NA
j_call: TRBJ1-1
v_call: TRBV19
cdr3_aa: CASSEGMNTEAFF
cdr3_nt: TGTGCCAGTAGCGAGGGGATGAACACTGAAGCTTTCTTT

clone_size: NA
d_call: NA
j_call: TRBJ2-5
v_call: TRBV11-2
cdr3_aa: CASSLNRVGETQYF
cdr3_nt: TGTGCCAGCAGCTTAAACAGGGTTGGGGAGACCCAGTACTTC

clone_size: NA
d_call: NA
j_call: TRBJ1-2
v_call: TRBV7-9
cdr3_aa: CASSLPSAYGYTF
cdr3_nt: TGTGCCAGCAGCTTACCTTCGGCCTATGGCTACACCTTC

clone_size: NA
d_call: NA
j_call: TRBJ2-2
v_call: TRBV5-1
cdr3_aa: CASSFSGTPNTGELFF
cdr3_nt: TGCGCCAGCAGCTTTAGCGGAACTCCGAACACCGGGGAGCTGTTTTTT

clone_size: once
d_call: NA
j_call: TRBJ1-5
v_call: TRBV6-5
cdr3_aa: CASGRISNQPQHF
cdr3_nt: TGTGCCAGCGGGAGAATTAGCAATCAGCCCCAGCATTTT

clone_size: NA
d_call: NA
j_call: TRBJ1-5
v_call: TRBV7-9
cdr3_aa: CASSLGGFDQPQHF
cdr3_nt: TGTGCCAGCAGCTTGGGTGGATTCGATCAGCCCCAGCATTTT

clone_size: NA
d_call: NA
j_call: TRBJ1-1
v_call: TRBV28
cdr3_aa: CASIQGGSYTEAFF
cdr3_nt: TGTGCCAGCATCCAGGGAGGCAGCTACACTGAAGCTTTCTTT

clone_size: NA
d_call: NA
j_call: TRBJ2-6
v_call: TRBV7-9
cdr3_aa: CASSTSGANVLTF
cdr3_nt: TGTGCCAGCAGCACCTCTGGGGCCAACGTCCTGACTTTC

clone_size: NA
d_call: NA
j_call: TRBJ1-2
v_call: TRBV6-6
cdr3_aa: CASSYPEKANYGYTF
cdr3_nt: TGTGCCAGCAGTTACCCCGAGAAAGCTAACTATGGCTACACCTTC

clone_size: NA
d_call: NA
j_call: TRBJ1-4
v_call: TRBV19
cdr3_aa: CASGQIWEKLFF
cdr3_nt: TGTGCCAGTGGGCAGATTTGGGAAAAACTGTTTTTT

clone_size: NA
d_call: NA
j_call: TRBJ2-1
v_call: TRBV19
cdr3_aa: CASSIPFEHEQFF
cdr3_nt: TGTGCCAGTAGTATTCCCTTCGAGCATGAGCAGTTCTTC

clone_size: NA
d_call: NA
j_call: TRBJ1-1
v_call: TRBV10-1
cdr3_aa: CASSSAWEGAEAFF
cdr3_nt: TGCGCCAGCAGTTCCGCCTGGGAGGGTGCTGAAGCTTTCTTT

clone_size: NA
d_call: TRBD2
j_call: TRBJ2-7
v_call: TRBV6-1
cdr3_aa: CASSERAGAIDEQYF
cdr3_nt: TGTGCCAGCAGTGAACGAGCGGGAGCGATCGACGAGCAGTACTTC

clone_size: NA
d_call: NA
j_call: TRBJ1-1
v_call: TRBV7-2
cdr3_aa: CASSPRMGAVTEAFF
cdr3_nt: TGTGCCAGCAGCCCCCGTATGGGGGCAGTTACTGAAGCTTTCTTT

clone_size: NA
d_call: NA
j_call: TRBJ1-3
v_call: TRBV19
cdr3_aa: CASGGGPVSGNTIYF
cdr3_nt: TGTGCCAGTGGGGGAGGGCCGGTCTCTGGAAACACCATATATTTT

clone_size: NA
d_call: NA
j_call: TRBJ2-5
v_call: TRBV29-1
cdr3_aa: CSVGISQETQYF
cdr3_nt: TGCAGCGTTGGTATAAGCCAAGAGACCCAGTACTTC

clone_size: NA
d_call: NA
j_call: TRBJ2-1
v_call: TRBV29-1
cdr3_aa: CSVEDLQRNEQFF
cdr3_nt: TGCAGCGTTGAGGACCTCCAGAGGAATGAGCAGTTCTTC

clone_size: NA
d_call: TRBD2
j_call: TRBJ2-3
v_call: TRBV7-2
cdr3_aa: CASRLGLAGPDTQYF
cdr3_nt: TGTGCCAGCAGACTAGGACTAGCGGGACCAGATACGCAGTATTTT

clone_size: once
d_call: TRBD2
j_call: TRBJ2-3
v_call: TRBV27
cdr3_aa: CASSFFSGGADTQYF
cdr3_nt: TGTGCCAGCAGTTTCTTCAGCGGGGGGGCAGATACGCAGTATTTT

clone_size: NA
d_call: NA
j_call: TRBJ2-1
v_call: TRBV11-2
cdr3_aa: CASSPALLHEQFF
cdr3_nt: TGTGCCAGCAGCCCGGCGCTCCTCCATGAGCAGTTCTTC

clone_size: NA
d_call: NA
j_call: TRBJ1-1
v_call: TRBV5-6
cdr3_aa: CASSLVRGKHTEAFF
cdr3_nt: TGTGCCAGCAGCTTGGTTAGGGGGAAACACACTGAAGCTTTCTTT

clone_size: NA
d_call: NA
j_call: TRBJ2-7
v_call: TRBV14
cdr3_aa: CASSQGTPLTRTGHEQYF
cdr3_nt: TGTGCCAGCAGCCAAGGCACCCCTCTTACCCGAACAGGGCACGAGCAGTACTTC

clone_size: NA
d_call: NA
j_call: TRBJ2-7
v_call: TRBV4-1
cdr3_aa: CASSLPSLAGEQYF
cdr3_nt: TGCGCCAGCAGCCTGCCGAGCCTCGCGGGCGAGCAGTACTTC

clone_size: NA
d_call: NA
j_call: TRBJ1-2
v_call: TRBV9
cdr3_aa: CASSVGQSANYGYTF
cdr3_nt: TGTGCCAGCAGCGTAGGGCAGTCAGCTAACTATGGCTACACCTTC

clone_size: NA
d_call: NA
j_call: TRBJ2-7
v_call: TRBV11-2
cdr3_aa: CASSLGRIYEQYF
cdr3_nt: TGTGCCAGCAGCTTGGGCAGGATTTACGAGCAGTACTTC

clone_size: once
d_call: TRBD1
j_call: TRBJ1-3
v_call: TRBV6-1
cdr3_aa: CASSPDRGSGNTIYF
cdr3_nt: TGTGCCAGCAGTCCGGACAGGGGATCCGGAAACACCATATATTTT

clone_size: NA
d_call: TRBD2
j_call: TRBJ2-7
v_call: TRBV28
cdr3_aa: CASSASGNAYEQYF
cdr3_nt: TGTGCCAGCAGTGCTAGCGGGAACGCCTACGAGCAGTACTTC

clone_size: NA
d_call: NA
j_call: TRBJ1-3
v_call: TRBV30
cdr3_aa: CAWSALVRAGSGNTIYF
cdr3_nt: TGTGCCTGGAGTGCCCTGGTACGGGCAGGCTCTGGAAACACCATATATTTT

clone_size: NA
d_call: TRBD1
j_call: TRBJ2-1
v_call: TRBV6-5
cdr3_aa: CASSYYQGARRGEQFF
cdr3_nt: TGTGCCAGCAGTTACTATCAGGGGGCGCGGCGAGGTGAGCAGTTCTTC